Below are 9 T cell receptor beta chains sequenced from a single sample in a study of shared clonotypes between healthy human individuals. Libraries were prepared by immunoSEQ multiplex PCR; TCRdb keeps only in-frame clonotypes and omits some of them. The sample holds more than 400,000 clones, approximately 84% seen once. Sequencing input: PBMCs. All receptors come from a woman aged 40 to 55 in good health. Some clones in this sample may be carry-over from other donors' samples.

This chain connects TRBV18 to TRBJ1-4; D is unclear. V lost 1 base to trimming and J lost 5 bases, with 14 bases between them. The CDR3 covers 16 residues. The V gene's germline CDR1 is KGHSH and CDR2 LQKENI. This chain's CDR3 is CASSPRGGRENEKLFF. CDR3 coding DNA: TGTGCCAGCTCACCACGTGGAGGCAGAGAGAATGAAAAACTGTTTTTT.

This CDR3 reads CASSPPSSEEQYF. CDR3 in DNA: TGTGCCAGCTCACCCCCCAGCAGCGAGGAGCAGTACTTC. J is TRBJ2-7 and V is TRBV18; D gene unclear. The CDR3 is 13 residues long. CDR1 KGHSH and CDR2 LQKENI come from the germline V gene. V lost 3 bases to trimming and J lost 7 bases, with 13 bases between them.

The chain couples TRBV18 to TRBJ2-1, with 16 bases identical to TRBD2. The CDR3 has 16 residues. The germline gives CDR1 KGHSH, CDR2 LQKENI. V shed 3 bases, J shed 6 bases, and the junction held 2 bases outside the gene matches. The DNA for the CDR3 is TGTGCCAGCTCACCTGGGACTAGCGGGAGGGCCAATGAGCAGTTCTTC. As protein: CASSPGTSGRANEQFF.

As regards this clone: Other DNA sequences in the same sample also yield this CDR3. The V and J genes are TRBV7-9 and TRBJ2-3, with unresolved D. Germline V gene data show CDR1 as SEHNR and CDR2 as FQNEAQ (reference sequence). The V end was cut by 2 bases, the J end by 6 bases, with 3 bases between. This CDR3 has 11 amino acids. The CDR3 sequence is CASSLLDTQYF. In DNA, the CDR3 is TGTGCCAGCAGCTTACTCGATACGCAGTATTTT.

The chain uses TRBV28 and TRBJ2-5; possible D gene TRBD1, 6 bases. The DNA matches TRBJ2-7 better at its end, which makes the J call doubtful. The CDR3 is 15 amino acids. The V gene's germline CDR1 is MDHEN and CDR2 SYDVKM. CDR3 nucleotides: TGTGCCAGCAGCTTGAGGGACAAGGCCTCCTACGAGCAGTACTTC. Protein sequence: CASSLRDKASYEQYF.

The V gene is TRBV6-1, the J gene TRBJ2-5, with 7 bases fitting TRBD2. With 6 bases clipped from V and 5 bases from J, the junction kept 6 bases outside the gene matches. CDR1 MNHNS and CDR2 SASEGT come from the germline V gene. This CDR3 has 13 amino acids. The CDR3 spells CASSPSGAETQYF. The CDR3 coding sequence is TGTGCCAGCAGCCCTAGCGGCGCGGAGACCCAGTACTTC.

CDR3 sequence (DNA): TGTGCCAGCAGCTTCGGGGACTCAGGTATCTACGAGCAGTACTTC. It translates to CASSFGDSGIYEQYF. The rearrangement links TRBV7-2 to TRBJ2-7; a weak D match, TRBD2 (6 bases). The germline CDR1 and CDR2 sequences are SGHTA and FQGNSA. V dropped 3 bases and J dropped 3 bases, with 15 bases sitting between them. The CDR3 runs to 15 residues.

V is TRBV5-1 and J is TRBJ2-7; 13 bases line up with TRBD2. V dropped 4 bases and J dropped 5; count of bases not matched to a gene: 15. This CDR3 spans 18 amino acids. CDR1 is SGHRS and CDR2 is YFSETQ in the germline V gene. In DNA form, the CDR3 reads TGCGCCAGCAGCCTTGGGACTAGCGGGAAACCGGGGGAAGACGAGCAGTACTTC. Encoded protein: CASSLGTSGKPGEDEQYF.

V usage is TRBV30 and J usage is TRBJ2-5; a possible D gene is TRBD2 (6 bases). There are 15 residues in the CDR3. The germline V gene encodes CDR1 GTSNPN and CDR2 SVGIG (reference sequence). Between the trimmed V and J ends, which lost 4 bases and 7 bases, there was a span of 22 bases. The CDR3 DNA reads TGTGCCTGGAATCGTGGGGCGGGAATGTCCGGGACCCAGTACTTC. Protein sequence: CAWNRGAGMSGTQYF.